A single sample is the source of the 11 T cell receptor beta chains below, sequenced in a study of shared clonotypes between healthy human individuals (TCRdb year 2020). CD8 naive samples were obtained by positive selection for CCR7 among CD45RO-negative cells, yielding a CD45RA+CCR7+ population from which TemRA cells were excluded. The library was prepared using the immunoSEQ multiplex PCR assay. In TCRdb, the immuneACCESS table is reduced to in-frame sequences with V and J assigned. These tables do not hold every clone; where another copy was compared, an unresolved V gene accounts for under half, and the others remain unexplained. The sample includes more than 600,000 clones, with under 95% observed a single time. The ten top clones hold 24% of the sample. The sample comprised naive CD8+ T cells sorted from blood. The sample's cell subset or site, from its label and the paper: CD45RA+CCR7+. The receptor set was obtained from a young man in good health.

The gene calls are TRBV7-6 and TRBJ1-6, with D uncertain. The length of the CDR3 is 15 residues. Germline V gene sequence: CDR1 SGHVS, CDR2 FNYEAQ. The germline V and J ends were trimmed by 6 bases and 4 bases, with 13 bases remaining between them. The CDR3 sequence is CASSLNFDYNSPLHF. The CDR3 coding sequence is TGTGCCAGCAGTCTGAATTTCGATTATAATTCACCCCTCCACTTT. Full variable domain (rest looked up from reference TRBV7-6 and TRBJ1-6): GAGVSQSPRYKVTKRGQDVALRCDPISGHVSLYWYRQALGQGPEFLTYFNYEAQQDKSGLPNDRFSAERPEGSISTLTIQRTEQRDSAMYRCASSLNFDYNSPLHFGNGTRLTVT.

The chain carries TRBV27 and TRBJ2-7; D may be TRBD1 or TRBD2 (6 bases each). The CDR3 is 13 residues long. Germline lookup yields CDR1 MNHEY and CDR2 SMNVEV (reference sequence). The V end lost 4 bases, the J end lost 3 bases, and 10 bases lay between the germline ends. The CDR3 loop is CASSSGEDYEQYF. The CDR3 nucleotides are TGTGCCAGCAGTTCAGGGGAGGACTACGAGCAGTACTTC.

In this sample, this clone turned up once. V usage is TRBV10-1 and J usage is TRBJ2-7; 9 nucleotides line up with TRBD2. From germline, CDR1 is WNHNN and CDR2 SYGVQD (reference sequence). This CDR3 is 15 amino acids long. Trimming cost V 0 bases and J 4 bases; bases outside gene matches: 4. In DNA, the CDR3 is TGCGCCAGCAGTGAGTCGGAGGGACTAGCTTACGAGCAGTACTTC. Residues: CASSESEGLAYEQYF.

This rearrangement joins TRBV7-8 to TRBJ2-7; 12 bases align to TRBD2. CDR1 and CDR2 from the germline V gene are SGHVS and FQNEAQ. The CDR3 sequence is 21 residues long. The V segment lost 5 bases and the J segment 2 bases; nucleotides outside the gene matches: 22. The CDR3 DNA is TGTGCCAGCAGCCTACCCCGCCAGGAAAGACTAGCGGGAGAGGTTCCCTACGAGCAGTACTTC. It is translated as CASSLPRQERLAGEVPYEQYF.

V is TRBV5-1 and J is TRBJ2-3; TRBD1 agrees at 7 bases. The CDR3 is made up of 19 amino acids. The germline V gene has CDR1 SGHRS and CDR2 YFSETQ. V lost 0 bases, J lost 2 bases, and 15 bases stayed unmatched. CDR3 nucleotide sequence: TGCGCCAGCAGCTTGGGCCCGTGGGCCCCGGGACAGACCACAGATACGCAGTATTTT. Amino acids: CASSLGPWAPGQTTDTQYF.

This chain joins TRBV7-2 and TRBJ1-1; D may be TRBD1 (5 bases). The V gene's germline CDR1 is SGHTA and CDR2 FQGNSA. This CDR3 has 15 amino acids. Deletions cut 5 bases from V and 10 bases from J, with 23 bases between. The CDR3 is CASSNEPGLRTSAFF. The CDR3 bases are TGTGCCAGCAGCAATGAACCGGGACTTAGGACCTCAGCTTTCTTT.

This sequence joins TRBV9 and TRBJ2-6; D is perhaps TRBD1 or TRBD2 (5 bases each). Trimming took off 1 base at V and 0 bases at J, with 14 bases between the two ends. This CDR3 has 18 residues. Germline loops: CDR1 SGDLS, CDR2 YYNGEE. The CDR3 DNA sequence: TGTGCCAGCAGCGTAAGGGACGGTCAAAGCTCTGGGGCCAACGTCCTGACTTTC. Its protein product is CASSVRDGQSSGANVLTF.

This chain uses TRBV7-9 with TRBJ2-2; D possibly matches TRBD1 or TRBD2 (5 bases each). Germline assignment: CDR1 SEHNR and CDR2 FQNEAQ (reference sequence). The CDR3 runs to 15 residues. Trimming removed 5 bases from V and 1 base from J, with 11 bases in between. The CDR3 protein is CASSPRDLNTGELFF. CDR3 nucleotide sequence: TGTGCCAGCAGCCCCAGGGACCTGAACACCGGGGAGCTGTTTTTT.

J is TRBJ2-3 and V is TRBV19, with 7 nucleotides matching TRBD1. Germline assignment: CDR1 LNHDA and CDR2 SQIVND (reference sequence). The CDR3 has 15 residues. V shed 6 bases and J 2 bases; nucleotides not matched to a gene: 8. The DNA of the CDR3 is TGTGCCAGTAGCTTAGGGACAGCTTTCACAGATACGCAGTATTTT. It encodes CASSLGTAFTDTQYF.

V is TRBV7-2 and J is TRBJ2-3; TRBD2 aligns across 7 bases. The CDR3 has 15 amino acids. Germline CDR1 is SGHTA and CDR2 is FQGNSA. V lost 5 bases, J lost 4 bases, and 9 bases stayed unmatched. The CDR3 nucleotides read TGTGCCAGCAGCCTAGGGACTACCGGGGCAGATACGCAGTATTTT. This sequence encodes CASSLGTTGADTQYF.

The gene calls are TRBV29-1 and TRBJ2-7, with 7 bases fitting TRBD2. The germline V gene encodes CDR1 SQVTM and CDR2 ANQGSEA. The V segment lost 5 bases and the J segment 3 bases; nucleotides outside the gene matches: 7. The CDR3 totals 13 residues. CDR3: CSVSTSSHYEQYF. As DNA, the CDR3 is TGCAGCGTTTCGACTAGCTCCCACTACGAGCAGTACTTC.